This entry lists 18 T cell receptor beta chains sequenced from one sample in a study of T cells after yellow fever vaccination. TCRdb re-analysed the 5' RACE reads in MiXCR, keeping a single row per CDR3 protein. The sample lists tens of thousands of distinct CDR3 sequences, about 7.7% occurring once. The sequencing here drew on CD8+ T cells sorted from PBMCs, taken on the day of the yellow fever booster vaccination. The receptors originated from a man aged 25 to 45 who received the YFV17D yellow fever vaccine.

This clonotype was counted only a few times. The chain joins TRBV30 to TRBJ2-5; D is ambiguous. With 2 bases removed from V and 4 bases from J, the gap between germline ends came to 8 bases. The CDR3 length is 12 residues. Germline assignment: CDR1 GTSNPN and CDR2 SVGIG (reference sequence). The CDR3 region is CAWSQPPETQYF. CDR3 coding DNA: TGTGCCTGGAGTCAGCCCCCAGAGACCCAGTACTTC.

This clonotype has just a few counts. The gene calls are TRBV27 and TRBJ2-2, with 8 bases aligning to TRBD1. Germline V gene data show CDR1 as MNHEY and CDR2 as SMNVEV (reference sequence). Germline trimming cut 6 bases from V and 6 bases from J; bases unmatched to any gene: 15. This CDR3 is built from 17 residues. The CDR3 loop reads CASREETGAFVPGELFF. In DNA, the CDR3 is TGTGCCAGCAGGGAAGAGACAGGGGCCTTTGTTCCCGGGGAGCTGTTTTTT.

This clonotype was counted ten times or more. V is TRBV7-8 and J is TRBJ2-1; the D is unclear. V was trimmed by 2 bases and J by 9 bases, leaving 17 bases between them. The CDR3 runs to 15 residues. Looked up from germline, CDR1 is SGHVS and CDR2 is FQNEAQ. The CDR3, as DNA: TGTGCCAGCAGCTTACAAGGGTTCCCCCCTGGTGAGCAGTTCTTC. This sequence encodes CASSLQGFPPGEQFF.

This clonotype came up a few times. The chain has TRBV12-3 or TRBV12-4 and TRBJ2-2; TRBD2 might be the D (5 bases). The CDR3 sequence is 13 residues long. V was trimmed by 8 bases and J by 7 bases, leaving 14 bases between them. In DNA form, the CDR3 reads TGTGCCAGCGGCCGAGTGGGGAGCGGGGAGCTGTTTTTT. It encodes CASGRVGSGELFF.

This clonotype was seen ten or more times. V and J are TRBV7-2 and TRBJ1-2, with a weak D call TRBD1 (5 bases). Germline V lookup: CDR1 SGHTA, CDR2 FQGNSA. This CDR3 is 14 amino acids long. V lost 0 bases and J 5 bases, leaving 10 bases between the germline ends. The CDR3 DNA sequence: TGTGCCAGCAGCTTAGCAGGGACCGAATATGGCTACACCTTC. This gives the protein CASSLAGTEYGYTF.

This clonotype was counted a few times. The gene calls are TRBV5-4 and TRBJ2-7, with 7 bases identical to TRBD2. Germline V gene data show CDR1 as SGHNT and CDR2 as YYREEE (reference sequence). This CDR3 region has 14 residues. Trimming took 4 bases from V and 2 from J; bases not matched to a gene: 6. The CDR3 DNA reads as TGTGCCAGCAGCATAAGCGGGAACCCCTACGAGCAGTACTTC. This codes for CASSISGNPYEQYF. The full variable domain, in which reference TRBV5-4 and TRBJ2-7 provide the parts outside the CDR3, is ETGVTQSPTHLIKTRGQQVTLRCSSQSGHNTVSWYQQALGQGPQFIFQYYREEENGRGNFPPRFSGLQFPNYSSELNVNALELDDSALYLCASSISGNPYEQYFGPGTRLTVT.

The chain recombines TRBV5-6 with TRBJ1-1; tentatively, D is TRBD1 (5 bases). V was pared by 3 bases and J by 4 bases, with 10 bases between. The CDR3 has 13 amino acids. CDR1 and CDR2 from the germline V gene are SGHDT and YYEEEE. The CDR3 protein is CASSWQGATEAFF. The DNA for the CDR3 is TGTGCCAGCAGCTGGCAGGGAGCCACTGAAGCTTTCTTT.

The table lists this clonotype with a few counts. V gene TRBV4-3 combines with J gene TRBJ1-4; no clear D. The germline gives CDR1 LGHNA, CDR2 YSLEER. The length of the CDR3 is 17 residues. V lost 0 bases and J 2 bases, leaving 13 bases between the germline ends. This CDR3 reads CASSQDLAHDTNEKLFF. The CDR3 DNA reads as TGCGCCAGCAGCCAAGATCTGGCACACGACACTAATGAAAAACTGTTTTTT.

This clonotype occurred a few times. J is TRBJ2-2 and V is TRBV7-2; 9 nucleotides line up with TRBD2. This CDR3 has 17 amino acids. Germline-derived CDR1 and CDR2 are SGHTA and FQGNSA. The V gene end was trimmed by 7 bases and the J gene end by 1 base; junction bases not matched to a gene: 10. CDR3 nucleotides: TGTGCCAGCACCCCGGATCTAGCGGGACTGAACACCGGGGAGCTGTTTTTT. Translating gives CASTPDLAGLNTGELFF.

This clonotype was observed a handful of times. The chain links TRBV10-3 to TRBJ2-7, with D uncertain. The germline CDR1 and CDR2 sequences are ENHRY and SYGVKD. Trimming pared 3 bases from V and 2 bases from J, leaving 5 bases between. The CDR3 consists of 12 residues. The CDR3 spells CAISETAYEQYF. The CDR3 coding sequence is TGTGCCATCAGTGAAACGGCCTACGAGCAGTACTTC.

The chain employs TRBV25-1 and TRBJ2-7, with 9 nucleotides matching TRBD1. V lost 1 base and J lost 6; bases outside the gene matches: 7. The length of the CDR3 is 15 residues. Germline V CDR1 and CDR2: MGHDK, SYGVNS. CDR3 DNA: TGTGCCAGCAGTGAATTTTGGACAGGGGTCAGCGAGCAGTACTTC. Translated, it gives CASSEFWTGVSEQYF.

The V call is TRBV20-1, the J call TRBJ2-7, with D perhaps TRBD2 (6 bases). CDR1 DFQATT and CDR2 SNEGSKA come from the germline V gene (reference sequence). This CDR3 has 12 amino acids. CDR3 amino acids: CAVAESSYEQYF. The DNA for the CDR3 is TGCGCCGTAGCGGAGAGCTCCTACGAGCAGTACTTC.

This clonotype was seen repeatedly, ten times or more. V usage is TRBV7-9 and J usage is TRBJ2-3, with unresolved D. The V end was cut by 1 base, the J end by 7 bases, with 0 bases between. CDR3 length: 10 residues. Germline CDR1 and CDR2: SEHNR and FQNEAQ (reference sequence). This CDR3 reads CASSLDTQYF. In nucleotides, the CDR3 is TGTGCCAGCAGCTTAGATACGCAGTATTTT.

In its sample, this clonotype was seen many times. The chain links TRBV27 to TRBJ2-5; 10 positions agree with TRBD1. After removal of 3 bases from V and 5 bases from J, the junction contained 6 bases not matched to a gene. Per the germline V gene, CDR1 is MNHEY and CDR2 is SMNVEV (reference sequence). The CDR3 totals 15 residues. Written as DNA, the CDR3 is TGTGCCAGCAGTTTTGGGACAGGGGATGGGGAGACCCAGTACTTC. It is translated as CASSFGTGDGETQYF.

This clonotype has a handful of counts. The chain uses TRBV5-1 and TRBJ2-1, with 10 bases matching TRBD1. In germline, CDR1 is SGHRS, CDR2 YFSETQ. V lost 1 base to trimming and J lost 8 bases; unmatched junction nucleotides: 6. The CDR3 has 15 residues. CDR3 DNA sequence: TGCGCCAGCAGCTTGAGGACAGGGGGTCTCGATGAGCAGTTCTTC. Amino acids: CASSLRTGGLDEQFF.

Many counts were recorded for this clonotype. The junction shows a germline mismatch at one end, possibly a read error. This rearrangement joins TRBV20-1 to TRBJ2-1, with 7 bases lining up with TRBD2. The CDR3 is 13 amino acids. Per germline, CDR1 DFQATT and CDR2 SNEGSKA (reference sequence). The CDR3, as DNA: TGCAGTGCTCGAATAGGACTAGGTACCCCAGGACTCTTC. Encoded protein: CSARIGLGTPGLF.

This clonotype was detected a few times. CDR3 bases: TGTGCCACCAGCAGAGAACGGTTGCTCACCGGGGAGCTGTTTTTT. It is translated as CATSRERLLTGELFF. The V and J genes are TRBV15 and TRBJ2-2, with D unclear. The germline V gene encodes CDR1 LNHNV and CDR2 YYDKDF (reference sequence). Trimming pared 0 bases from V and 4 bases from J, leaving 9 bases between. The CDR3 consists of 15 residues.

This clonotype was picked up many times. This CDR3 is CASSSWTGRDTEAFF. The CDR3 coding sequence is TGCGCCAGCAGCTCATGGACAGGAAGGGACACTGAAGCTTTCTTT. The chain uses TRBV5-1 and TRBJ1-1, with 7 bases lining up with TRBD1. CDR3 length equals 15 residues. Germline CDR1 SGHRS, CDR2 YFSETQ. V lost 3 bases, J lost 3 bases, and 8 bases stayed unmatched.